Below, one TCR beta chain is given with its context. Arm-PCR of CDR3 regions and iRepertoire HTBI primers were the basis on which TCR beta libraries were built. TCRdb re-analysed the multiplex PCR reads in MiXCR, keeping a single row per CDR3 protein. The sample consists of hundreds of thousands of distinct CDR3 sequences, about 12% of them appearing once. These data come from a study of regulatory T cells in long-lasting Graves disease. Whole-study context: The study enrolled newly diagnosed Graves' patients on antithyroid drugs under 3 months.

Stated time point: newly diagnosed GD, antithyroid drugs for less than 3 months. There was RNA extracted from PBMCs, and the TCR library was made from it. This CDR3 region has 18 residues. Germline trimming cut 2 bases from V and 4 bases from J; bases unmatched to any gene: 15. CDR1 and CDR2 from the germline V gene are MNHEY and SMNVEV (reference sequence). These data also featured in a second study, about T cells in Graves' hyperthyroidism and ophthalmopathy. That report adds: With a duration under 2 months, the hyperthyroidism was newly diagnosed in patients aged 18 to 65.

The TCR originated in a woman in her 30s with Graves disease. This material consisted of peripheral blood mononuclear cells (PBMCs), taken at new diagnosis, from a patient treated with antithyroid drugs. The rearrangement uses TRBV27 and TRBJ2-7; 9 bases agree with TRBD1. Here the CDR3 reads CASSLILGTGLNLYEQYF. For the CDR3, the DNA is TGTGCCAGCAGTTTAATACTAGGGACAGGGCTAAATCTGTACGAGCAGTACTTC.